The TCR beta chain described here comes from a study of shared clonotypes between healthy human individuals. Overall study results and limits: Sequencing depth was expected to affect clonotype sharing among donors. The diversity represented, both genetic and in exposure history, was limited by few donors.

TCRdb's copy holds only in-frame clones and misses some; the assay was immunoSEQ multiplex PCR. The sample consists of about 560,000 clones, around 81% of them appearing once. As to this clone: Its matching antigen is unknown.

Healthy HIV-negative adults without recent acute infections or vaccinations served as donors. The germline CDR1 and CDR2 sequences are MDHEN and SYDVKM. This CDR3 has 19 amino acids. V was trimmed by 5 bases and J by 8 bases, leaving 33 bases between them. Input material: PBMCs. This sequence originates from a woman aged 40-49 years in good health. Some clones in this sample may be carry-over from other donors' samples. The V and J genes are TRBV28 and TRBJ1-2; a possible D gene is TRBD1 (6 bases). CDR3: CASSPPFSAVPGARGGYTF. As DNA, the CDR3 is TGTGCCAGCAGTCCTCCCTTTAGTGCGGTTCCAGGGGCTCGGGGCGGCTACACCTTC.